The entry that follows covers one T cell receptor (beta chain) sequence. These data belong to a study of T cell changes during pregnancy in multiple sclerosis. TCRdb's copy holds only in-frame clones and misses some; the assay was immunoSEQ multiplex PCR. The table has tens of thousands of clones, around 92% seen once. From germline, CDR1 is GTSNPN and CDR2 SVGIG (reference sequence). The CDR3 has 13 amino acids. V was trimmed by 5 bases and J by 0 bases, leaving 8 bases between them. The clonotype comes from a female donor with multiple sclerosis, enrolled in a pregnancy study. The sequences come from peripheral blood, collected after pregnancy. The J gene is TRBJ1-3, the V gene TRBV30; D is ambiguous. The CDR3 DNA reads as TGTGCCTGGGACGCTAGCTCTGGAAACACCATATATTTT. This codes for CAWDASSGNTIYF. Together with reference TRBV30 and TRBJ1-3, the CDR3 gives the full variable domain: SQTIHQWPATLVQPVGSPLSLECTVEGTSNPNLYWYRQAAGRGLQLLFYSVGIGQISSEVPQNLSASRPQDRQFILSSKKLLLSDSGFYLCAWDASSGNTIYFGEGSWLTVV.